These 20 T cell receptor beta chains originate from one sample sequenced in a study of blood T cell repertoires in COVID-19. Method: immunoSEQ multiplex PCR; TCRdb's copy keeps in-frame clones and lacks some. The profile shows some 96,000 clones, 75% to 90% of them singletons. The material sequenced was peripheral blood. All receptors derive from a human donor in a cohort sampled during active COVID-19.

The V call is TRBV11-2, the J call TRBJ1-2; 8 bases match TRBD1. Unmatched junction bases numbered 9, after V lost 5 bases and J lost 4 bases. The germline gives CDR1 SGHAT, CDR2 FQNNGV. The CDR3 totals 15 residues. CDR3: CASSPWTGSTYGYTF. The CDR3, as DNA: TGTGCCAGCAGCCCGTGGACAGGGTCGACCTATGGCTACACCTTC.

The chain is built from TRBV9 and TRBJ1-3, with D perhaps matching TRBD1 (5 bases). The CDR3 consists of 15 residues. V shed 4 bases and J shed 3 bases, with 14 bases lying between them. Germline-derived CDR1 and CDR2 are SGDLS and YYNGEE. The CDR3 nucleotides read TGTGCCAGCAGCCCTAACAGGATAAGTGGAAACACCATATATTTT. Translating it yields CASSPNRISGNTIYF.

The chain combines TRBV7-9 with TRBJ2-2, with a weak D call TRBD1 (6 bases). V was cut by 4 bases and J by 3 bases, with 15 bases left in between. CDR1 and CDR2 from the germline V gene are SEHNR and FQNEAQ (reference sequence). The CDR3 covers 16 residues. CDR3 DNA sequence: TGTGCCAGCAGCTCAAGCCCAAACAGGGACACCGGGGAGCTGTTTTTT. Residues: CASSSSPNRDTGELFF.

The rearrangement links TRBV5-6 to TRBJ2-1, with D possibly matching TRBD2 (7 bases). Per the germline V gene, CDR1 is SGHDT and CDR2 is YYEEEE. CDR3 length equals 16 residues. The V gene lost 4 bases and the J gene lost 9 bases, with 23 bases spanning the gap. The CDR3 coding sequence is TGTGCCAGCAGCCGTTGGGGGCTAGCGGCGGCCGGTGAGCAGTTCTTC. This sequence encodes CASSRWGLAAAGEQFF.

This chain links TRBV20-1 with TRBJ2-5; a weak D match, TRBD1 (7 bases). The V end was cut by 3 bases, the J end by 2 bases, with 16 bases between. The germline gives CDR1 DFQATT, CDR2 SNEGSKA (reference sequence). CDR3 length equals 15 residues. CDR3 in amino acids: CSASPPGGLQETQYF. The DNA for the CDR3 is TGCAGTGCTAGTCCCCCAGGGGGGTTGCAAGAGACCCAGTACTTC.

This chain joins TRBV28 and TRBJ2-2, with a tentative D call TRBD1 (6 bases). The CDR3 covers 14 residues. Trimming removed 6 bases at V and 4 bases at J, with 12 bases between. Germline CDR1 MDHEN, CDR2 SYDVKM. CDR3 sequence reads: CASSTDSTTGELFF. CDR3 DNA: TGTGCCAGCAGCACGGACAGTACCACCGGGGAGCTGTTTTTT. The full variable domain, in which reference TRBV28 and TRBJ2-2 provide the parts outside the CDR3, is DVKVTQSSRYLVKRTGEKVFLECVQDMDHENMFWYRQDPGLGLRLIYFSYDVKMKEKGDIPEGYSVSREKKERFSLILESASTNQTSMYLCASSTDSTTGELFFGEGSRLTVL.

This clone was picked up a small number of times. The V gene is TRBV19, the J gene TRBJ2-5, with D possibly matching TRBD1 (6 bases). Looked up from germline, CDR1 is LNHDA and CDR2 is SQIVND (reference sequence). This CDR3 has 15 residues. V was cut by 2 bases and J by 4 bases, with 14 bases left in between. CDR3 sequence reads: CASSITAGAGETQYF. CDR3 in DNA: TGTGCCAGTAGTATAACTGCAGGGGCGGGAGAGACCCAGTACTTC.

The chain carries TRBV7-8 and TRBJ1-6, with TRBD1 as a possible D gene (6 bases). Germline-derived CDR1 and CDR2 are SGHVS and FQNEAQ. CDR3 length equals 17 residues. Trimming pared 3 bases from V and 9 bases from J, leaving 21 bases between. In nucleotides, the CDR3 is TGTGCCAGCAGCTTTCCGGGGGGCGCGGATTCCACTTCACCCCTCCACTTT. This gives the protein CASSFPGGADSTSPLHF. Together with reference TRBV7-8 and TRBJ1-6, the CDR3 gives the full variable domain: GAGVSQSPRYKVAKRGQDVALRCDPISGHVSLFWYQQALGQGPEFLTYFQNEAQLDKSGLPSDRFFAERPEGSVSTLKIQRTQQEDSAVYLCASSFPGGADSTSPLHFGNGTRLTVT.

V and J are TRBV28 and TRBJ2-2; perhaps TRBD1 as D (6 bases). Germline V gene data show CDR1 as MDHEN and CDR2 as SYDVKM. The CDR3 consists of 14 residues. Between the trimmed V and J ends, which lost 6 bases and 1 base, there was a span of 9 bases. Written as DNA, the CDR3 is TGTGCCAGCAGGGACAGATTGAACACCGGGGAGCTGTTTTTT. It translates to CASRDRLNTGELFF.

This sequence joins TRBV19 and TRBJ1-1; D gene uncertain. CDR1 and CDR2 from the germline V gene are LNHDA and SQIVND (reference sequence). V was shortened by 5 bases and J by 4 bases, with 5 bases between the two germline ends. The CDR3 is 11 residues long. CDR3 in DNA: TGTGCCAGTAGTTTATCCACTGAAGCTTTCTTT. It specifies CASSLSTEAFF.

This chain connects TRBV2 to TRBJ2-1; the match to TRBD2 covers 8 bases. Germline CDR1 and CDR2: SNHLY and FYNNEI. There are 13 residues in the CDR3. J gave up 13 bases and V 3 bases, and 8 bases lay outside the gene matches. The CDR3, as DNA: TGTGCCAGCAGTGAGCTAGCGGGTTTTCCTCAGTTCTTC. Encoded protein: CASSELAGFPQFF.

The CDR3 sequence: CASSFNSNTEAFF. The CDR3 nucleotides read TGTGCCAGCAGTTTCAACTCGAACACTGAAGCTTTCTTT. This chain connects TRBV12-3 or TRBV12-4 to TRBJ1-1; D uncertain. The CDR3 sequence is 13 residues long. V gave up 3 bases and J gave up 1 base, with 6 bases separating them.

J is TRBJ2-1 and V is TRBV7-2; 10 nucleotides match TRBD1. The ends lost 1 base at V and 13 bases at J; junction bases unmatched: 7. The CDR3 has 14 amino acids. CDR1 is SGHTA and CDR2 is FQGNSA in the germline V gene. CDR3 protein: CASSLDLRDRGQFF. CDR3 sequence (DNA): TGTGCCAGCAGCTTAGATTTACGGGACAGGGGCCAGTTCTTC. The full variable domain, with the rest looked up from reference TRBV7-2 and TRBJ2-1, is GAGVSQSPSNKVTEKGKDVELRCDPISGHTALYWYRQSLGQGLEFLIYFQGNSAPDKSGLPSDRFSAERTGGSVSTLTIQRTQQEDSAVYLCASSLDLRDRGQFFGPGTRLTVL.

The gene calls are TRBV10-3 and TRBJ1-5; 10 nucleotides align to TRBD1. The CDR3 sequence is 15 residues long. V was pared by 3 bases and J by 5 bases, with 4 bases of the junction left unmatched. Germline V lookup: CDR1 ENHRY, CDR2 SYGVKD. Here the CDR3 reads CAISDSDRGYQPQHF. As DNA, the CDR3 is TGTGCCATCAGTGACTCGGACAGGGGGTATCAGCCCCAGCATTTT.

The chain is built from TRBV5-6 and TRBJ2-7; tentative D call: TRBD2 (6 bases). Germline V gene lookup returns CDR1 SGHDT and CDR2 YYEEEE. V lost 3 bases and J lost 0, with 13 bases in between. The CDR3 totals 15 residues. Here the CDR3 DNA reads TGTGCCAGCAGCTGGCGGCAGGACTACTCCTACGAGCAGTACTTC. Protein sequence: CASSWRQDYSYEQYF.

The V call is TRBV6-4, the J call TRBJ2-7, with 8 bases aligning to TRBD1. The germline V gene has CDR1 MRHNA and CDR2 SNTAGT. After removal of 8 bases from V and 5 bases from J, the junction contained 17 bases not matched to a gene. The CDR3 length is 16 residues. The CDR3 DNA reads TGTGCCAGCTCCCGACTCTCTGGACAGGGTAGGAACGAGCAGTACTTC. As protein: CASSRLSGQGRNEQYF.

The V gene is TRBV5-4, the J gene TRBJ2-7; tentative D call: TRBD1 (5 bases). Trimming removed 2 bases from V and 3 bases from J, with 12 bases in between. Germline V gene sequence: CDR1 SGHNT, CDR2 YYREEE (reference sequence). The CDR3 has 14 residues. The CDR3 region is CASSFRQNNYEQYF. The CDR3 nucleotides are TGTGCCAGCAGCTTCCGACAGAATAACTACGAGCAGTACTTC.

Only a few counts were recorded for this clone. The gene calls are TRBV19 and TRBJ2-1, with D maybe TRBD2 (6 bases). Deletions cut 5 bases from V and 7 bases from J, with 12 bases between. CDR3 length: 13 amino acids. CDR1 is LNHDA and CDR2 is SQIVND in the germline V gene (reference sequence). CDR3 coding DNA: TGTGCCAGTAGTCGAAGACTAGGGAATGAGCAGTTCTTC. The encoded protein is CASSRRLGNEQFF.

The chain is built from TRBV2 and TRBJ1-5; D is unresolved. Germline loops: CDR1 SNHLY, CDR2 FYNNEI. The CDR3 loop spans 15 amino acids. The germline V and J ends were trimmed by 6 bases and 4 bases, with 16 bases remaining between them. DNA for the CDR3: TGTGCCAGCAGGTCAGCGAGGGTCGGGAATCAGCCCCAGCATTTT. Residues: CASRSARVGNQPQHF.

The gene calls are TRBV19 and TRBJ2-2, with TRBD1 matching 10 bases. This CDR3 region has 14 residues. CDR1 is LNHDA, CDR2 SQIVND, per germline (reference sequence). J gave up 5 bases and V 5 bases, and 2 bases lay outside the gene matches. CDR3 region: CASSPGQGTGELFF. The CDR3 DNA is TGTGCCAGTAGTCCGGGACAGGGGACCGGGGAGCTGTTTTTT.